This paragraph reports one T cell receptor (beta chain). The record originates from a study of blood T cell repertoires in COVID-19. In the study overall: Samples representing acute and convalescent COVID-19 were sourced from the United States, Italy and Spain. T cells, B-cell-depleted T cells, or PBMCs provided the cDNA or gDNA that served as material.

Germline V gives CDR1 MNHEY, CDR2 SVGAGI. The trim removed 8 bases at V and 9 bases at J, leaving 7 bases unmatched. The CDR3 is 13 residues long. Under the authors' procedure: Estimation of nucleated cell counts relied on the amplification of reference gene primers. Using immunoSEQ multiplex PCR, the repertoire was profiled, and TCRdb retains in-frame clones only, with some absent. That table is the source of V, J and clone size, and D and trimming were worked out from the DNA. Here the sample spans under 25,000 clones, 85% to 90% being singletons. The chain uses TRBV6-5 and TRBJ1-6, with 7 bases matching TRBD1. Sequenced sample: peripheral blood. This sequence was found in an elderly woman with acute or convalescent COVID-19. Here the CDR3 DNA reads TGTGCCAGCGGGGACAGTATAACTTCACCCCTCCACTTT. It codes for CASGDSITSPLHF.